These 29 T cell receptor beta chains were all obtained from the same sample, sequenced in a study of T cell responses to AZD1222 COVID-19 vaccine. Here immunoSEQ multiplex PCR was the method, and the copy in TCRdb shows in-frame clones only, minus some. The table lists tens of thousands of clones, 88% of them singletons, with about a fifth in the top ten. Material: peripheral blood, obtained on day 0 of AZD1222 vaccination. Receptors originate from an adult in good health.

This clone has a handful of counts. This sequence joins TRBV24-1 and TRBJ2-3; D not certain. CDR1 is KGHDR, CDR2 SFDVKD, per germline. Trimming cost V 9 bases and J 0 bases, with 9 bases left between them. CDR3 length: 13 residues. The CDR3 spells CATAHSSTDTQYF. CDR3 nucleotides: TGTGCCACCGCACACTCTAGCACAGATACGCAGTATTTT.

This clone showed up just a few times. V gene TRBV6-1 combines with J gene TRBJ2-1; 11 bases agree with TRBD2. With V trimmed by 0 bases and J by 7 bases, 8 bases remained unmatched. This CDR3 spans 17 amino acids. The germline gives CDR1 MNHNS, CDR2 SASEGT. CDR3: CASSEAWVLAGVNEQFF. Here the CDR3 DNA reads TGTGCCAGCAGTGAAGCGTGGGTACTAGCGGGAGTGAATGAGCAGTTCTTC.

The chain joins TRBV27 to TRBJ2-7; tentatively, D is TRBD1 or TRBD2 (5 bases each). The germline gives CDR1 MNHEY, CDR2 SMNVEV (reference sequence). V was clipped by 6 bases and J by 2 bases, with 14 bases between them. This CDR3 is built from 14 residues. The CDR3 protein is CASRGVGGTYEQYF. CDR3 nucleotide sequence: TGTGCCAGCAGGGGGGTTGGGGGAACCTACGAGCAGTACTTC.

The J gene is TRBJ1-1, the V gene TRBV30, with D unresolved. CDR3 size: 13 residues. V was clipped by 2 bases and J by 1 base, with 8 bases between them. Germline V gene data show CDR1 as GTSNPN and CDR2 as SVGIG (reference sequence). In DNA form, the CDR3 reads TGTGCCTGGAGTAGGCCGACGAACACTGAAGCTTTCTTT. It specifies CAWSRPTNTEAFF.

This clone was observed once. This chain uses TRBV7-9 with TRBJ1-3; maybe TRBD1 (6 bases). CDR1 and CDR2 from the germline V gene are SEHNR and FQNEAQ (reference sequence). The V end lost 5 bases, the J end lost 0 bases, and 17 bases lay between the germline ends. The CDR3 is 17 residues long. This chain's CDR3 is CASSENRVISSGNTIYF. DNA of the CDR3: TGTGCCAGCAGCGAAAACAGGGTGATAAGCTCTGGAAACACCATATATTTT.

The J gene is TRBJ1-5, the V gene TRBV5-4; D possibly corresponds to TRBD1 (6 bases). Trimming removed 1 base from V and 4 bases from J, with 9 bases in between. Germline CDR1 reads SGHNT; CDR2 reads YYREEE (reference sequence). The CDR3 contains 14 residues. CDR3 residues: CASSLTGRNQPQHF. The CDR3 DNA sequence: TGTGCCAGCAGCTTGACAGGGAGGAATCAGCCCCAGCATTTT.

V usage is TRBV2 and J usage is TRBJ1-6; D remains ambiguous. The V gene lost 4 bases and the J gene lost 7 bases, with 14 bases spanning the gap. There are 15 residues in the CDR3. Germline loops: CDR1 SNHLY, CDR2 FYNNEI. CDR3 region: CASSVREPMNSPLHF. The CDR3, as DNA: TGTGCCAGCAGTGTTAGGGAGCCGATGAATTCACCCCTCCACTTT.

The rearrangement links TRBV11-2 to TRBJ2-1; the match to TRBD1 covers 8 bases. The CDR3 runs 14 residues. Losses at the gene ends were 1 base for V and 7 bases for J; bases not matched to a gene: 3. CDR1 is SGHAT, CDR2 FQNNGV, per germline. The CDR3 bases are TGTGCCAGCAGCTTAGTACGGGACAGGAATGAGCAGTTCTTC. Protein sequence: CASSLVRDRNEQFF.

The chain uses TRBV7-9 and TRBJ1-1, with 9 bases lining up with TRBD1. V shed 5 bases, J shed 1 base, and the junction held 5 bases outside the gene matches. Germline V gene lookup returns CDR1 SEHNR and CDR2 FQNEAQ (reference sequence). CDR3 length equals 15 residues. The CDR3 reads CASSRGQGSNTEAFF. Written as DNA, the CDR3 is TGTGCCAGCAGCAGAGGACAGGGGTCGAACACTGAAGCTTTCTTT. Looking up the rest from reference TRBV7-9 and TRBJ1-1 gives the full variable domain: DTGVSQNPRHKITKRGQNVTFRCDPISEHNRLYWYRQTLGQGPEFLTYFQNEAQLEKSRLLSDRFSAERPKGSFSTLEIQRTEQGDSAMYLCASSRGQGSNTEAFFGQGTRLTVV.

The chain combines TRBV27 with TRBJ1-2; the match to TRBD1 covers 9 bases. CDR3 length: 15 amino acids. Germline assignment: CDR1 MNHEY and CDR2 SMNVEV (reference sequence). V shed 5 bases and J 6 bases; nucleotides not matched to a gene: 10. The CDR3 here is CASSVNRGLANGYTF. In DNA form, the CDR3 reads TGTGCCAGCAGTGTGAACAGGGGGCTTGCGAATGGCTACACCTTC.

This clone was picked up a small number of times. V and J are TRBV5-5 and TRBJ2-7; perhaps TRBD1 as D (6 bases). The germline V gene encodes CDR1 SGHKS and CDR2 YYEKEE (reference sequence). With 0 bases removed from V and 1 base from J, the gap between germline ends came to 8 bases. The CDR3 has 14 residues. The CDR3 nucleotides read TGTGCCAGCAGCTTGGTTAGGGGGTCCTACGAGCAGTACTTC. Translated, it gives CASSLVRGSYEQYF.

The chain employs TRBV18 and TRBJ2-6, with 8 nucleotides matching TRBD1. The V and J ends lost 1 base and 2 bases, in that order; junction bases with no gene match: 7. The CDR3 consists of 18 residues. Germline loops: CDR1 KGHSH, CDR2 LQKENI. Written as DNA, the CDR3 is TGTGCCAGCTCACCACTCCGCCAGACAGGGGCTGGGGCCAACGTCCTGACTTTC. Translating it yields CASSPLRQTGAGANVLTF.

The chain joins TRBV28 to TRBJ1-1; D might be TRBD1 (6 bases). V lost 8 bases and J lost 2, with 15 bases in between. The CDR3 covers 14 residues. The germline V gene encodes CDR1 MDHEN and CDR2 SYDVKM. CDR3 in DNA: TGTGCCAGCGGGGGCGGCACTGGAAACACTGAAGCTTTCTTT. Encoded protein: CASGGGTGNTEAFF.

The V gene is TRBV3-1 (or the pseudogene TRBV3-2), the J gene TRBJ2-7; D might be TRBD2 (6 bases). There are 13 residues in the CDR3. Germline CDR1 and CDR2: LGHDT and YNNKEL (reference sequence). V lost 6 bases and J lost 5, with 14 bases in between. The CDR3 DNA sequence: TGTGCCAGCAGACAAAGCGGGTCCCACGAGCAGTACTTC. Translated, it gives CASRQSGSHEQYF.

This clone was seen a single time. This sequence joins TRBV11-2 and TRBJ1-6; TRBD1 is a possible D gene (5 bases). Deletions cut 0 bases from V and 16 bases from J, with 10 bases between. Germline CDR1 and CDR2: SGHAT and FQNNGV. The CDR3 has 12 amino acids. CDR3: CASSLEGDRLHF. Here the CDR3 DNA reads TGTGCCAGCAGCTTAGAGGGGGACCGGCTCCACTTT.

The chain joins TRBV13 to TRBJ2-1; 8 bases agree with TRBD2. The CDR3 runs 16 residues. CDR1 is PRHDT, CDR2 FYEKMQ, per germline (reference sequence). Trimming cost V 5 bases and J 0 bases; bases outside gene matches: 6. In DNA, the CDR3 is TGTGCCAGCAGCCGGACTAGCCAGAGCTCCTACAATGAGCAGTTCTTC. Translation: CASSRTSQSSYNEQFF.

A few counts support this clone. V gene TRBV10-3 combines with J gene TRBJ2-7; D is perhaps TRBD1 or TRBD2 (6 bases each). From germline, CDR1 is ENHRY and CDR2 SYGVKD. The V end was cut by 6 bases, the J end by 5 bases, with 17 bases between. The CDR3 totals 14 residues. This chain's CDR3 is CAIREGESDDEQYF. DNA for the CDR3: TGTGCCATCAGGGAGGGGGAGTCTGACGACGAGCAGTACTTC.

V and J are TRBV6-5 and TRBJ1-2, with D perhaps TRBD1 (6 bases). V dropped 11 bases and J dropped 4 bases, with 14 bases sitting between them. CDR3 length: 12 residues. Looked up from germline, CDR1 is MNHEY and CDR2 is SVGAGI. The CDR3 region is CAAYRVVYGYTF. CDR3 DNA: TGTGCCGCCTACAGGGTAGTCTATGGCTACACCTTC.

This chain links TRBV6-6 with TRBJ1-3; no definite D call. In germline, CDR1 is MNHNY, CDR2 SVGAGI (reference sequence). CDR3 length equals 12 residues. Deletions cut 5 bases from V and 4 bases from J, with 6 bases between. CDR3 in amino acids: CASSNQGNTIYF. The CDR3 DNA is TGTGCCAGCAGTAACCAGGGAAACACCATATATTTT.

The chain carries TRBV4-2 and TRBJ1-1, with D perhaps TRBD1 (5 bases). Trimming stripped 2 bases from V and 9 bases from J, with 16 bases between. The CDR3 has 14 amino acids. Germline CDR1 is LGHNA and CDR2 is YNFKEQ. CDR3: CASSQRGGPTKAFF. The CDR3 DNA follows: TGTGCCAGCAGCCAAAGGGGAGGGCCCACCAAAGCTTTCTTT.

This chain connects TRBV19 to TRBJ2-3; D is uncertain. Trimming cost V 1 base and J 1 base, with 6 bases left between them. CDR3 size: 14 residues. Per germline, CDR1 LNHDA and CDR2 SQIVND (reference sequence). CDR3 loop: CASSIGQGTDTQYF. For the CDR3, the DNA is TGTGCCAGTAGTATAGGACAAGGCACAGATACGCAGTATTTT.

This sequence joins TRBV6-1 and TRBJ1-4, with TRBD1 matching over 7 bases. Germline CDR1 is MNHNS and CDR2 is SASEGT. The CDR3 totals 14 residues. Trimming at V came to 6 bases and at J to 4 bases, leaving 5 bases not matched to a gene. CDR3 amino acids: CASSLQGFNEKLFF. CDR3 sequence (DNA): TGTGCCAGCAGCCTACAGGGGTTTAATGAAAAACTGTTTTTT.

The rearrangement uses TRBV6-5 and TRBJ2-7, with TRBD2 as a possible D gene (6 bases). V was trimmed by 6 bases and J by 2 bases, leaving 11 bases between them. The germline CDR1 and CDR2 sequences are MNHEY and SVGAGI. This CDR3 region has 13 residues. Written as DNA, the CDR3 is TGTGCCAGCAGGACGCGGGGTACCTACGAGCAGTACTTC. The encoded protein is CASRTRGTYEQYF.

V gene TRBV6-4 combines with J gene TRBJ2-1, with TRBD1 as a possible D gene (8 bases). The CDR3 length is 15 residues. CDR1 and CDR2 (germline): MRHNA, SNTAGT. V was shortened by 5 bases and J by 1 base, with 12 bases between the two germline ends. CDR3 sequence (DNA): TGTGCCAGCAGTACAGGGGGGGGATCCTACAATGAGCAGTTCTTC. Translation gives CASSTGGGSYNEQFF.

The V and J genes are TRBV3-1 (or the pseudogene TRBV3-2) and TRBJ2-1; D uncertain. The V end was cut by 3 bases, the J end by 1 base, with 10 bases between. CDR3 length equals 15 residues. CDR1 and CDR2 (germline): LGHDT, YNNKEL (reference sequence). CDR3 DNA: TGTGCCAGCAGCCATGCGGCAGTTTCCTACAATGAGCAGTTCTTC. Its translation: CASSHAAVSYNEQFF.

CDR3 amino acids: CASSLSGDSETQYF. In nucleotides, the CDR3 is TGTGCCAGCAGTTTGTCAGGGGATAGCGAGACCCAGTACTTC. The chain joins TRBV27 to TRBJ2-5, with D tentatively TRBD1 (6 bases). This CDR3 is 14 amino acids long. Per the germline V gene, CDR1 is MNHEY and CDR2 is SMNVEV (reference sequence). Trimming cost V 3 bases and J 5 bases, with 13 bases left between them.

The chain uses TRBV5-4 and TRBJ2-3; TRBD2 matches 9 bases. J lost 9 bases, V lost 8 bases, and 7 bases had no gene match. Per the germline V gene, CDR1 is SGHNT and CDR2 is YYREEE (reference sequence). CDR3 length equals 12 residues. The DNA for the CDR3 is TGTGCCAGTTCCCCAGCGGGAGGCACGCAGTATTTT. This translates into CASSPAGGTQYF.

This clone occurred once. DNA for the CDR3: TGTGCCAGCAGCTTAGCGGTTGGGATCGCTGAAGCTTTCTTT. It codes for CASSLAVGIAEAFF. V gene TRBV7-2 combines with J gene TRBJ1-1; D unresolved. Germline loops: CDR1 SGHTA, CDR2 FQGNSA. Trimming took 0 bases from V and 6 from J, leaving 11 bases between them. The CDR3 loop spans 14 amino acids.

This clone showed up just a few times. The rearrangement uses TRBV4-1 and TRBJ2-3; TRBD2 aligns across 8 bases. This CDR3 spans 15 amino acids. After removal of 0 bases from V and 4 bases from J, the junction contained 3 bases not matched to a gene. Germline CDR1 MGHRA, CDR2 YSYEKL. The CDR3 spells CASSQERGGPDTQYF. CDR3 coding DNA: TGCGCCAGCAGCCAAGAACGGGGGGGCCCAGATACGCAGTATTTT.